This T cell receptor (beta chain) was recorded in a study of blood T cell repertoires in COVID-19. Study summary: Material from acute and convalescent COVID-19 was sourced from the United States, Italy and Spain. PBMCs, B-cell-depleted T cells, or T cells provided the cDNA or gDNA that made up the material.

Germline trimming cut 5 bases from V and 4 bases from J; bases unmatched to any gene: 7. CDR1 is KGHSH and CDR2 is LQKENI in the germline V gene. The CDR3 loop spans 16 amino acids. Under the authors' procedure: Using reference gene primer amplification, nucleated cell counts were estimated. TCRdb's table, derived via immunoSEQ multiplex PCR, lists solely in-frame clones and lacks some. V and J calls and clone size follow that table, whereas D and trimming were derived from the DNA. The sample holds approximately 170,000 clones; about 80% are singletons and the top ten take roughly 3%. The rearrangement links TRBV18 to TRBJ2-1; TRBD1 aligns across 11 bases. The clonotype originates from a human donor with acute or convalescent COVID-19. The donor label of this sample is uncertain. Sequenced material: peripheral blood. CDR3 DNA: TGTGCCAGCTCAGGACAGGGGGCCTTCCTTTACAATGAGCAGTTCTTC. Translating gives CASSGQGAFLYNEQFF. Drawing the rest from reference TRBV18 and TRBJ2-1, the complete variable domain is NAGVMQNPRHLVRRRGQEARLRCSPMKGHSHVYWYRQLPEEGLKFMVYLQKENIIDESGMPKERFSAEFPKEGPSILRIQQVVRGDSAAYFCASSGQGAFLYNEQFFGPGTRLTVL.